This T cell receptor (beta chain) was sequenced for a study of CD8+ T cells in alopecia areata. Overall study: Treatment with tofacitinib (6 to 18 months) was followed by 6 months off drug. The study, taken as a whole, reports: Links between baseline CD8+ expansion and response need larger treated cohorts. Among the top 100, expanded CD8+ clones, as well as scalp clonality, were significantly decreased by tofacitinib.

This clone was detected only a few times. The antigen remains undetermined. Following RNA extraction, reverse transcription yielded cDNA that acted as the sequencing template. Only in-frame clones appear in the TCRdb table, and some are missing; sequencing was by immunoSEQ multiplex PCR. The table lists approximately 210,000 clones, less than 45% of them singletons, with around 2.8% in the top ten. Germline V gene lookup returns CDR1 SQVTM and CDR2 ANQGSEA. This CDR3 spans 15 amino acids. Trimming removed 3 bases from V and 6 bases from J; junction bases left unmatched: 12. Treatment given: oral pan-JAK inhibitor, 5-10 mg twice daily.

The chain joins TRBV29-1 to TRBJ2-7; 9 bases are shared with TRBD1. The source was CD4+ T cells sorted from blood, collected between weeks 36 and 40, from a patient treated with tofacitinib. The TCR comes from a human donor with alopecia areata. CDR3 DNA sequence: TGCAGCGTTGAGTCTGCAGGGACAGGGATAAGCGAGCAGTACTTC. It translates to CSVESAGTGISEQYF.